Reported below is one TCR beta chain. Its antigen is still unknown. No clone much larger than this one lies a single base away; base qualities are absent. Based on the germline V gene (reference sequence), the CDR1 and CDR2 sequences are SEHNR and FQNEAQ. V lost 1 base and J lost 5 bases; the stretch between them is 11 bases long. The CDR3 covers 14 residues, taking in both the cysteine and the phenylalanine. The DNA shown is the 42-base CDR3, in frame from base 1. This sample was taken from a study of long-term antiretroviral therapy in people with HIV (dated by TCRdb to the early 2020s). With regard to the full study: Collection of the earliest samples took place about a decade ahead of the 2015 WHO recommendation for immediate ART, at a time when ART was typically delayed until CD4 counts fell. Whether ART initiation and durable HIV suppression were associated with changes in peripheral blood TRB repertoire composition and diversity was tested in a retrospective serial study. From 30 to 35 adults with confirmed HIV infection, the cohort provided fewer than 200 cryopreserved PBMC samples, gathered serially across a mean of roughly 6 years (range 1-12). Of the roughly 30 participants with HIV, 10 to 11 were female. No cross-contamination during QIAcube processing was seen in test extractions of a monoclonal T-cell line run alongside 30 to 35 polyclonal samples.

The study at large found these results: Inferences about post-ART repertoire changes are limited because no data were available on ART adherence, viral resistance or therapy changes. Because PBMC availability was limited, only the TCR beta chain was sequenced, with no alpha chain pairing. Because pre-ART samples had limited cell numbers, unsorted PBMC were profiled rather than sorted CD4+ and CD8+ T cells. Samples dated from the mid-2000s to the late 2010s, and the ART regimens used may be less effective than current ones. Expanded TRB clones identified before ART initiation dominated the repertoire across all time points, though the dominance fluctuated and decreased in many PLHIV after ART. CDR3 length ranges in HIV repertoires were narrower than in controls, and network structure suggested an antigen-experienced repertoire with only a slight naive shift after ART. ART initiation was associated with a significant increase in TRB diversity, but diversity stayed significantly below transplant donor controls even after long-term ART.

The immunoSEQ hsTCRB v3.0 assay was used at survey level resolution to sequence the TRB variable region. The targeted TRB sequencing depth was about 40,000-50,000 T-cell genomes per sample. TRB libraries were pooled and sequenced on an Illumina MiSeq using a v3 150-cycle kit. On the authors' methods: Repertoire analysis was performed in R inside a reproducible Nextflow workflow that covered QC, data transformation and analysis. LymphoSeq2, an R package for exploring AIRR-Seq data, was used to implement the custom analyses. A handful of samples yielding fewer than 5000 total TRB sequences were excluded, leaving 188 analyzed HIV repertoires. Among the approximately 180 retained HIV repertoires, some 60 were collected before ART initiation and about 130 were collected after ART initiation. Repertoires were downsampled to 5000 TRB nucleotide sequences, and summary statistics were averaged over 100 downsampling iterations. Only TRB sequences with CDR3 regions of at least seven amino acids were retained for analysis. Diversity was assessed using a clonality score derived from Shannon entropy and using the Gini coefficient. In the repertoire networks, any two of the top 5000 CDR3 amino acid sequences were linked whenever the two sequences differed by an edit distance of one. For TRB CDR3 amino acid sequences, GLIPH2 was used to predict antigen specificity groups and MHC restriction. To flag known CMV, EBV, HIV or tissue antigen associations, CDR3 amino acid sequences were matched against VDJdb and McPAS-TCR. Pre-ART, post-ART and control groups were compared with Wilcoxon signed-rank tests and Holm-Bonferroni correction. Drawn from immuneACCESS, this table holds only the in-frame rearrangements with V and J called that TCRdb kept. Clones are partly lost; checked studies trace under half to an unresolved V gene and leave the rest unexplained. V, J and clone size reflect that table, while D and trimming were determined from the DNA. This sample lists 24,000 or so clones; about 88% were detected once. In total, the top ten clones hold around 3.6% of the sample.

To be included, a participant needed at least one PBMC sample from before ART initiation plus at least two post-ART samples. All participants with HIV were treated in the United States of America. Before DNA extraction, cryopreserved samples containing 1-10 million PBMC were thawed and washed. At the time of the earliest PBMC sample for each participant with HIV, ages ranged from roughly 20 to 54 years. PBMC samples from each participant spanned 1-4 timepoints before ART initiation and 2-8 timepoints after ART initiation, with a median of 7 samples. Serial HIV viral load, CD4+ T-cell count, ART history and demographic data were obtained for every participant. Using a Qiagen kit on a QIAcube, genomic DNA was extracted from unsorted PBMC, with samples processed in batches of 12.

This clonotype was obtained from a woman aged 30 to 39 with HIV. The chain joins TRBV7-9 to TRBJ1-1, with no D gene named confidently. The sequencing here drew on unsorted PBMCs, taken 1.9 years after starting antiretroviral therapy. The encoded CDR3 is CASSLVGSQTEAFF. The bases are TGTGCCAGCAGCTTAGTGGGCAGCCAGACTGAAGCTTTCTTT.